The following is a T cell receptor beta chain sequence with its context. Its specific antigen is unknown. Base qualities are missing; no much larger clone stands one base away. CDR1 SGHTA and CDR2 FQGTGA are derived from the germline V gene. Spanning cysteine to phenylalanine, the CDR3 consists of 15 amino acids. Only the CDR3 portion is preserved as DNA: 45 bases, with reading frame beginning at the first base. The V end gives up 10 bases and the J end 1 base, leaving 5 bases in the junction not matched to a gene. This record comes from a study of blood T cell repertoires in COVID-19 (dated by TCRdb to the early 2020s). In terms of the full investigation: Collaborator samples came from the United States, Italy and Spain and covered acute and convalescent phases of COVID-19. The prospective study material was composed of cDNA or gDNA derived from T cells, B-cell-depleted T cells, or PBMCs. Subjects who had been exposed to COVID-19, were actively infected with it, or had recovered from it provided the deeply sampled blood TCRbeta repertoires that made up the dataset. The repertoires were made available in a free public database intended to serve as a resource for research on the immune response to SARS-CoV-2. Samples came from the ongoing ImmuneRACE study (first 160 participants) plus 1,254 subjects from 6 global collaborators. Sample metadata almost always included a de-identified subject ID, COVID-19 status, age in years and sex. Where HLA class I and class II types were available, the types were taken from metadata supplied by the sample provider, not from assay-based typing. Study-level results and caveats: Clinical and demographic metadata were provided uncurated, with the amount varying by source and participant.

TCRbeta CDR3 regions were amplified from genomic DNA using the immunoSEQ Assay, a bias-controlled multiplex PCR. In the original analysis: The number of nucleated cells in each sample was estimated from the amplification of reference gene primers within the assay. To quantify the absolute abundance of each unique TCRbeta CDR3 rearrangement, sequence reads were collapsed and filtered. For each sample, productive Simpson clonality was calculated by taking the square root of Simpson's diversity index across productive rearrangements. TCRdb carries this immuneACCESS record with in-frame sequences only. Its versions omit some clonotypes, under half of them owing to an unresolved V gene in the studies checked, with the rest unexplained. The V and J calls and clone size are taken from that table; D and trimming were inferred from the DNA. For this sample the table gives a few hundred thousand clones, of which 80% to 90% were detected only once. The leading ten clones occupy roughly 10% of the sample.

Participants in the prospective study were enrolled through a virtual design, were aged about 18 to 90 years, and lived in some 24 United States geographic areas. In the prospective study, cohorts were assigned on the basis of participant-reported clinical history obtained from a screening survey and a study questionnaire. ImmuneRACE Cohort 3 recovered participants were defined by two consecutive negative NP/OP PCR tests, healthcare professional clearance, or symptom resolution. In the prospective study, whole blood, serum and a nasopharyngeal or oropharyngeal swab were collected from each participant by mobile phlebotomists. Additional blood draws and questionnaires over an approximately two-month period could optionally be provided by prospective study participants. Blood samples from the prospective study were shipped frozen or at room temperature prior to DNA extraction.

Sequencing used PBMCs or T cells enriched from blood (not recorded which). This chain is built from TRBV7-3 and TRBJ2-6, with 9 bases in between that match TRBD1. This clonotype was obtained from a woman younger than 35 who had recovered from COVID-19. The nucleotide sequence reads as follows: TGTGCCACCGGACAGGGGCAATCTGGGGCCAACGTCCTGACTTTC. The resulting protein is CATGQGQSGANVLTF.